The clone carrying this T cell receptor beta chain has ten or more counts. Its target is unknown. CDR3 length equals 14 residues. Germline V CDR1 and CDR2: SGHTA, FQGNSA. Trimming removed 2 bases from V and 7 bases from J, with 15 bases in between. The study, taken as a whole, reports: The larger-cohort validation was restricted to a single TCR beta V-J rearrangement rather than whole repertoires. Tumor Tregs overlapped most with tumor, then blood, naive CD4+ cells. Tumor memory CD4+ T cell TCR gene usage was found to cluster with blood and lymph node memory CD4+ cells and with lymph node naive CD4+ cells.

After constant-region reverse-primer amplification, full-length variable regions underwent semi-nested PCR with Nested Universal Primer A. TCRdb re-called the 5' RACE reads with MiXCR, one entry per CDR3 protein. The sample holds tens of thousands of distinct CDR3 sequences, under 40% seen once. The specimen was tumor-infiltrating naive CD4+ T cells sorted from the breast tumor. Subset specified: naive CD4+ T cells, CD4+CD45RA+CD25-. This sequence originates from a female donor with breast cancer. The V gene is TRBV7-2, the J gene TRBJ2-7, with D maybe TRBD2 (5 bases). CDR3 coding DNA: TGTGCCAGCAGCTTATGGGAGTCCCAGAGTGAGCAGTACTTC. The encoded protein is CASSLWESQSEQYF. Full variable domain (remainder filled in from reference TRBV7-2 and TRBJ2-7): GAGVSQSPSNKVTEKGKDVELRCDPISGHTALYWYRQSLGQGLEFLIYFQGNSAPDKSGLPSDRFSAERTGGSVSTLTIQRTQQEDSAVYLCASSLWESQSEQYFGPGTRLTVT.